This is a list of T cell receptor beta chains from one sample in a study of CD8 T cells in Susac syndrome. TCRdb recomputed calls from the immunoSEQ multiplex PCR reads with MiXCR, one row per CDR3 protein. This sample has about 200,000 distinct CDR3 sequences; 75% to 95% occur once, and the top ten carry 0.087%. Material for sequencing was CD4+ T cells from PBMCs. Every receptor here comes from a human donor with Susac syndrome. The CDR3 runs from the conserved cysteine through the conserved F or W. Fields, in order: J gene, clone size, V gene, D gene, CDR3 protein, CDR3 DNA. D genes are given only for firm matches. Clone size is given for some rows only: seen once, a few or many times, or a class if the clone is expanded.

TRBJ2-3	few	TRBV6-5	TRBD1	CASSSPGQGMDTQYF	TGTGCCAGCAGTTCCCCGGGACAGGGTATGGATACGCAGTATTTT
TRBJ2-6	NA	TRBV6-5	NA	CASIFPGPSGANVLTF	TGTGCCAGCATTTTCCCCGGGCCCTCTGGGGCCAACGTCCTGACTTTC
TRBJ2-2	NA	TRBV30	NA	CAWSGVPNTGELFF	TGTGCCTGGAGTGGGGTTCCGAACACCGGGGAGCTGTTTTTT
TRBJ2-4	NA	TRBV5-6	TRBD2	CASSLAMGGPDIQYF	TGTGCCAGCAGCTTGGCCATGGGAGGGCCGGACATTCAGTACTTC
TRBJ2-1	NA	TRBV5-1	TRBD1	CASSRLDTGGSGEQFF	TGCGCCAGCAGCCGACTTGATACAGGGGGCTCGGGTGAGCAGTTCTTC
TRBJ2-2	NA	TRBV7-9	NA	CASSLAQGISGELFF	TGTGCCAGCAGCTTAGCACAGGGAATATCCGGGGAGCTGTTTTTT
TRBJ1-4	once	TRBV5-1	NA	CASSLGERGGKLFF	TGCGCCAGCAGCTTGGGGGAAAGGGGAGGAAAACTGTTTTTT
TRBJ2-1	NA	TRBV25-1	TRBD1	CASSEGRGSYNEQFF	TGTGCCAGCAGTGAGGGCAGGGGGTCCTACAATGAGCAGTTCTTC
TRBJ2-1	NA	TRBV19	NA	CASKRGEYNEQFF	TGTGCCAGTAAAAGGGGGGAGTACAATGAGCAGTTCTTC
TRBJ2-7	NA	TRBV4-1	TRBD1	CASSARDRGLREQYF	TGCGCCAGCAGCGCCCGGGACAGGGGGCTGAGGGAGCAGTACTTC
TRBJ2-3	NA	TRBV3-1	TRBD2	CASSRPAGGPRDTQYF	TGTGCCAGCAGCCGTCCAGCGGGGGGGCCTAGGGATACGCAGTATTTT
TRBJ2-7	NA	TRBV18	NA	CASSPQTTSYEQYF	TGTGCCAGCTCACCACAAACGACCAGCTACGAGCAGTACTTC
TRBJ2-1	NA	TRBV19	TRBD2	CASSIGLAGGSSYNEQFF	TGTGCCAGTAGTATCGGACTAGCGGGAGGGAGCTCCTACAATGAGCAGTTCTTC
TRBJ2-1	NA	TRBV6-1	NA	CASSPRQSYNEQFF	TGTGCCAGCAGCCCACGACAGTCCTACAATGAGCAGTTCTTC
TRBJ2-1	NA	TRBV10-3	NA	CAISVIVGSSYNEQFF	TGTGCCATCAGTGTTATAGTCGGCAGCTCCTACAATGAGCAGTTCTTC
TRBJ2-7	NA	TRBV28	TRBD2	CASSRMGTNYEQYF	TGTGCCAGCAGCCGAATGGGGACTAACTACGAGCAGTACTTC
TRBJ1-6	once	TRBV6-1	NA	CASTKEEGSIYNSPLHF	TGTGCCAGCACCAAGGAGGAGGGGTCTATCTATAATTCACCCCTCCACTTT
TRBJ2-4	NA	TRBV20-1	NA	CSAHRKAKNIQYF	TGCAGTGCTCACAGGAAAGCCAAAAACATTCAGTACTTC
TRBJ2-2	NA	TRBV29-1	NA	CSVEQGPDTGELFF	TGCAGCGTTGAGCAGGGGCCGGACACCGGGGAGCTGTTTTTT
TRBJ1-2	NA	TRBV7-9	NA	CASSPSKLGYTF	TGTGCCAGCAGCCCCTCGAAGCTTGGCTACACCTTC
TRBJ1-5	few	TRBV19	NA	CASSQGASNQPQHF	TGTGCCAGTTCACAGGGAGCAAGCAATCAGCCCCAGCATTTT
TRBJ2-1	NA	TRBV7-9	NA	CAAIGGSSYNEQFF	TGTGCCGCAATCGGCGGGTCCTCATACAATGAGCAGTTCTTC
TRBJ2-5	NA	TRBV19	TRBD2	CASSPGLAGDGETQYF	TGTGCCAGTAGCCCGGGACTAGCGGGAGATGGAGAGACCCAGTACTTC
TRBJ2-1	once	TRBV28	TRBD2	CASSTGLGHNEQFF	TGTGCCAGCAGTACGGGACTAGGACACAATGAGCAGTTCTTC
TRBJ2-6	NA	TRBV12-3/TRBV12-4	NA	CASSLRGAGANVLTF	TGTGCCAGCAGTTTAAGGGGGGCTGGGGCCAACGTCCTGACTTTC
TRBJ1-5	NA	TRBV19	NA	CASSIDRASNNQPQHF	TGTGCCAGTAGTATCGACCGAGCCAGTAACAATCAGCCCCAGCATTTT
TRBJ2-1	NA	TRBV5-6	TRBD1	CASSTGQGAVDEQFF	TGTGCCAGCAGCACCGGACAGGGGGCGGTCGATGAGCAGTTCTTC
TRBJ1-1	NA	TRBV3-1	NA	CASSQVQQRNTEAFF	TGTGCCAGCAGCCAAGTTCAACAAAGGAACACTGAAGCTTTCTTT
TRBJ2-2	NA	TRBV7-3	TRBD2	CASSLNSGGAGSTGELFF	TGTGCCAGCAGCTTAAACAGCGGGGGGGCGGGGAGCACCGGGGAGCTGTTTTTT
TRBJ1-6	few	TRBV6-1	NA	CASSEAEGTPLHF	TGTGCCAGCAGTGAAGCGGAGGGGACACCCCTCCACTTT
TRBJ2-7	NA	TRBV12-3/TRBV12-4	NA	CASREQGGGSYEQYF	TGTGCCAGCAGGGAACAGGGAGGTGGCTCCTACGAGCAGTACTTC
TRBJ2-3	NA	TRBV30	TRBD1	CAWSPGQGAIDTQYF	TGTGCCTGGAGTCCGGGACAGGGGGCGATAGATACGCAGTATTTT